These T cell receptor beta chains were read from a single sample in a study of T cells in Graves' hyperthyroidism and ophthalmopathy. Via MiXCR, TCRdb re-called the multiplex PCR reads, giving one row per CDR3 protein. This table holds 300,000 or so distinct CDR3 sequences, about 15% found once. The source material was blood. These receptors were collected from a woman between 55 and 75 years old with Graves' ophthalmopathy. The CDR3 runs from the conserved cysteine through the conserved F or W. A D gene is named only where the DNA matches it firmly. A row's size may be missing; if present it is once, few, many or a size class.

CDR3nt: TGTGCCACCCGTCAAGGACGACAGGGGGCTCGGGAGACCCAGTACTTC
CDR3aa: CATRQGRQGARETQYF
d_gene: TRBD1
abundance: many
v_gene: TRBV10-3
j_gene: TRBJ2-5

CDR3nt: TGCGCCAGCAGCTTAAACAGCACCGGGGAGCTGTTTTTT
CDR3aa: CASSLNSTGELFF
d_gene: NA
abundance: once
v_gene: TRBV5-1
j_gene: TRBJ2-2

CDR3nt: TGTGCCAGCAGTTTGACTGGAAACACCATATATTTT
CDR3aa: CASSLTGNTIYF
d_gene: NA
abundance: many
v_gene: TRBV12-3/TRBV12-4
j_gene: TRBJ1-3

CDR3nt: TGCGCCAGCAGCCGAGATCAGATTCTCTCCAATGAGCAGTTCTTC
CDR3aa: CASSRDQILSNEQFF
d_gene: NA
abundance: many
v_gene: TRBV4-3
j_gene: TRBJ2-1

CDR3nt: TGTGCCAGCAGCGGGACACTAGCCAAAAACATTCAGTACTTC
CDR3aa: CASSGTLAKNIQYF
d_gene: NA
abundance: many
v_gene: TRBV28
j_gene: TRBJ2-4

CDR3nt: TGCAGCGGGCAAGACAGGGGGCGCTTCGTTTATGGCTACACCTTC
CDR3aa: CSGQDRGRFVYGYTF
d_gene: TRBD1
abundance: NA
v_gene: TRBV29-1
j_gene: TRBJ1-2

CDR3nt: TGTGCCAGCAGCTTGGGAGCCAGGACCAAAGGCTACACCTTC
CDR3aa: CASSLGARTKGYTF
d_gene: NA
abundance: many
v_gene: TRBV11-2
j_gene: TRBJ1-2

CDR3nt: TGTGCCAGCAGTTACTCGGGGGGGCGGGGGATCTTT
CDR3aa: CASSYSGGRGIF
d_gene: NA
abundance: once
v_gene: TRBV6-6
j_gene: TRBJ1-1

CDR3nt: TGTGCCAGCAGCCCGCCGTTGGGCAGGCAAGAGACCCAGTACTTC
CDR3aa: CASSPPLGRQETQYF
d_gene: NA
abundance: many
v_gene: TRBV11-2
j_gene: TRBJ2-5

CDR3nt: TGTGCGATCAATGGAGGACTAGGGAAAACAGATACGCAGTATTTT
CDR3aa: CAINGGLGKTDTQYF
d_gene: TRBD2
abundance: NA
v_gene: TRBV10-3
j_gene: TRBJ2-3

CDR3nt: TGTGCCAGCAGTCAAGAGAGTGCTCGCGGGAAGCCCCAGCATTTT
CDR3aa: CASSQESARGKPQHF
d_gene: NA
abundance: many
v_gene: TRBV28
j_gene: TRBJ1-5

CDR3nt: TGTGCCAGCAGCCCGACAGGGACGAACACTGAAGCTTTCTTT
CDR3aa: CASSPTGTNTEAFF
d_gene: TRBD1
abundance: NA
v_gene: TRBV9
j_gene: TRBJ1-1

CDR3nt: TGTGCCACCAGTCAGACGGGGGAGACCCAGTACTTC
CDR3aa: CATSQTGETQYF
d_gene: NA
abundance: few
v_gene: TRBV24-1
j_gene: TRBJ2-5

CDR3nt: TGTGCCACCAACGCCCAACCCTTCGGCGAGCAGTACTTC
CDR3aa: CATNAQPFGEQYF
d_gene: NA
abundance: many
v_gene: TRBV28
j_gene: TRBJ2-7

CDR3nt: TGCGCCAGCATGTATGGGGGTAAAGGAAACACCATATATTTT
CDR3aa: CASMYGGKGNTIYF
d_gene: NA
abundance: NA
v_gene: TRBV4-3
j_gene: TRBJ1-3

CDR3nt: TGCGCCAGCAGTGAGGGGACTAGCGCACTGCAAGAGACCCAGTACTTC
CDR3aa: CASSEGTSALQETQYF
d_gene: TRBD2
abundance: NA
v_gene: TRBV10-1
j_gene: TRBJ2-5

CDR3nt: TGTGCCAGCAGCTTTCAGGGAGACGAGACCCAGTACTTC
CDR3aa: CASSFQGDETQYF
d_gene: NA
abundance: many
v_gene: TRBV2
j_gene: TRBJ2-5

CDR3nt: TGTGCCAGTAGTAGTCTCGAGTACACTGAAGCTTTCTTT
CDR3aa: CASSSLEYTEAFF
d_gene: NA
abundance: NA
v_gene: TRBV19
j_gene: TRBJ1-1

CDR3nt: TGTGCCAGCTCACCCCGACAGGGGGCCCAAATGAACATTCAGTACTTC
CDR3aa: CASSPRQGAQMNIQYF
d_gene: TRBD1
abundance: many
v_gene: TRBV18
j_gene: TRBJ2-4

CDR3nt: TGTGCCAGCTCACCAGGGTCGGAAGGACAGTACTTC
CDR3aa: CASSPGSEGQYF
d_gene: NA
abundance: NA
v_gene: TRBV18
j_gene: TRBJ2-5

CDR3nt: TGCGCCAGCAGCTTGGGGCAGGGGATGGATGGCTACACCTTC
CDR3aa: CASSLGQGMDGYTF
d_gene: NA
abundance: many
v_gene: TRBV5-1
j_gene: TRBJ1-2

CDR3nt: TGTGCCAGCTCATCTCAGGGACTCTCCTACGAGCAGTACTTC
CDR3aa: CASSSQGLSYEQYF
d_gene: NA
abundance: NA
v_gene: TRBV18
j_gene: TRBJ2-7

CDR3nt: TGTGCCAGCACCAACGCCGGGGCGGGAGCTGACACCGGGGAGCTGTTTTTT
CDR3aa: CASTNAGAGADTGELFF
d_gene: TRBD2
abundance: many
v_gene: TRBV28
j_gene: TRBJ2-2

CDR3nt: TGCGCCAGCAGCTTGCCCGAGGGGTTTGGCAGGCAGTACTTC
CDR3aa: CASSLPEGFGRQYF
d_gene: NA
abundance: many
v_gene: TRBV5-1
j_gene: TRBJ2-7

CDR3nt: TGTGCCAGCAGCCGGGGTTCCTCTGGGGCCAACGTCCTGACTTTC
CDR3aa: CASSRGSSGANVLTF
d_gene: NA
abundance: few
v_gene: TRBV12-3/TRBV12-4
j_gene: TRBJ2-6

CDR3nt: TGTGCCAGCAGCTTTCGCGCCGGGAGCTCCTACGAGCAGTACTTC
CDR3aa: CASSFRAGSSYEQYF
d_gene: NA
abundance: many
v_gene: TRBV7-6
j_gene: TRBJ2-7

CDR3nt: TGTGCCAGCAGTCCCGCCCCGGGTACGGCCCAGCATTTT
CDR3aa: CASSPAPGTAQHF
d_gene: NA
abundance: few
v_gene: TRBV6-1
j_gene: TRBJ1-5

CDR3nt: TGTGCCAGCAGCTTGGACTCCGGGGTCGGAGGCTACACCTTC
CDR3aa: CASSLDSGVGGYTF
d_gene: NA
abundance: many
v_gene: TRBV5-6
j_gene: TRBJ1-2

CDR3nt: TGTGCCAGCAGCTTAGGTCCAGGGCCCTACGAGCAGTACTTC
CDR3aa: CASSLGPGPYEQYF
d_gene: NA
abundance: many
v_gene: TRBV7-2
j_gene: TRBJ2-7

CDR3nt: TGTGCCAGCAGTGTCCCGGGGGGGCAAGAGACCCAGTACTTC
CDR3aa: CASSVPGGQETQYF
d_gene: TRBD2
abundance: NA
v_gene: TRBV6-1
j_gene: TRBJ2-5

CDR3nt: TGTGCCAGCAGTTTCCGTCAGGTTAACACCGGGGAGCTGTTTTTT
CDR3aa: CASSFRQVNTGELFF
d_gene: NA
abundance: many
v_gene: TRBV12-3/TRBV12-4
j_gene: TRBJ2-2

CDR3nt: TGCGCCAGCAGCTCGGGGGGCTCTGGGGCCAACGTCCTGACTTTC
CDR3aa: CASSSGGSGANVLTF
d_gene: TRBD2
abundance: many
v_gene: TRBV5-1
j_gene: TRBJ2-6

CDR3nt: TGTGCCAGCAACGGAGGACAGACTAATGAAAAACTGTTTTTT
CDR3aa: CASNGGQTNEKLFF
d_gene: NA
abundance: many
v_gene: TRBV7-9
j_gene: TRBJ1-4

CDR3nt: TGCAGCGTTGACTCCACCCGGAGGACTGAAGCTTTCTTT
CDR3aa: CSVDSTRRTEAFF
d_gene: NA
abundance: NA
v_gene: TRBV29-1
j_gene: TRBJ1-1

CDR3nt: TGTGCCAGCAGTGGAATAGGCGTGGGAGGCGAGAATTCACCCCTCCACTTT
CDR3aa: CASSGIGVGGENSPLHF
d_gene: NA
abundance: NA
v_gene: TRBV25-1
j_gene: TRBJ1-6

CDR3nt: TGTGCCACCCTAGCGGGCGTTGAGCAGTTCTTC
CDR3aa: CATLAGVEQFF
d_gene: TRBD2
abundance: NA
v_gene: TRBV12-3/TRBV12-4
j_gene: TRBJ2-1

CDR3nt: TGCAGCGTAAGGACAGGGGGCAGTTATGGCTACACCTTC
CDR3aa: CSVRTGGSYGYTF
d_gene: TRBD1
abundance: few
v_gene: TRBV29-1
j_gene: TRBJ1-2

CDR3nt: TGTGCCAGCAGCTGGGCAGGGGTGGAGACCCAGTACTTC
CDR3aa: CASSWAGVETQYF
d_gene: NA
abundance: NA
v_gene: TRBV11-2
j_gene: TRBJ2-5

CDR3nt: TGCGCCAGCAGCCCTCCAGTGGGGTACACCGGGGAGCTGTTTTTT
CDR3aa: CASSPPVGYTGELFF
d_gene: NA
abundance: few
v_gene: TRBV5-1
j_gene: TRBJ2-2

CDR3nt: TGTGCCAGCAGTGGGCAGAACAGGGGACGGAACACTGAAGCTTTCTTT
CDR3aa: CASSGQNRGRNTEAFF
d_gene: TRBD1
abundance: few
v_gene: TRBV25-1
j_gene: TRBJ1-1

CDR3nt: TGTGCCAGCTCACTTATGCAGGGAGTCCCCTACGAGCAGTACTTC
CDR3aa: CASSLMQGVPYEQYF
d_gene: NA
abundance: many
v_gene: TRBV18
j_gene: TRBJ2-7

CDR3nt: TGTGCCAGCAGCTATCAGGGGTTGGAGACCCAGTACTTC
CDR3aa: CASSYQGLETQYF
d_gene: NA
abundance: many
v_gene: TRBV13
j_gene: TRBJ2-5

CDR3nt: TGCGCCAGCAGCAACGGACAGGGGCCCTACGAGCAGTACTTC
CDR3aa: CASSNGQGPYEQYF
d_gene: TRBD1
abundance: many
v_gene: TRBV5-1
j_gene: TRBJ2-7

CDR3nt: TGCGCCAGCAGCTTGATCAGCGGGAGCTGGAATGAGCAGTTCTTC
CDR3aa: CASSLISGSWNEQFF
d_gene: TRBD2
abundance: NA
v_gene: TRBV5-1
j_gene: TRBJ2-1

CDR3nt: TGCGCCAGCAGCCAAGTGCTAGGGGGACAGGCCGAGAACACTGAAGCTTTCTTT
CDR3aa: CASSQVLGGQAENTEAFF
d_gene: TRBD1
abundance: NA
v_gene: TRBV4-3
j_gene: TRBJ1-1

CDR3nt: TGTGCCAGCTCACCATTATCCGACTTGAACACTGAAGCTTTCTTT
CDR3aa: CASSPLSDLNTEAFF
d_gene: NA
abundance: many
v_gene: TRBV18
j_gene: TRBJ1-1

CDR3nt: TGCAGTGCTAGAGTGGTGCTGCCAGGGATTAATTCACCCCTCCACTTT
CDR3aa: CSARVVLPGINSPLHF
d_gene: NA
abundance: few
v_gene: TRBV20-1
j_gene: TRBJ1-6

CDR3nt: TGCGCCAGCAGCCGAGGGACAAGGAACACTGAAGCTTTCTTT
CDR3aa: CASSRGTRNTEAFF
d_gene: NA
abundance: few
v_gene: TRBV4-3
j_gene: TRBJ1-1